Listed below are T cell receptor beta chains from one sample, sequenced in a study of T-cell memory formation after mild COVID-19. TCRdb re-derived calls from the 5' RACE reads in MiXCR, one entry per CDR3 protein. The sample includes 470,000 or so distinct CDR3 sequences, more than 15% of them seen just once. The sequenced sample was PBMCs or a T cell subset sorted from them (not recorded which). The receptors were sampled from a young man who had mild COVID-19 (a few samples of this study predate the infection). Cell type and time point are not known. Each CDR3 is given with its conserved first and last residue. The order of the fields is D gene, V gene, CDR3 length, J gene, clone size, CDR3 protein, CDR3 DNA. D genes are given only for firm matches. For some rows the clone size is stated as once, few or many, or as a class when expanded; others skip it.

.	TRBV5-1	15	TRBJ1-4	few	CASSQGLVLKEKLFF	TGCGCCAGCAGCCAAGGCCTGGTCCTGAAGGAAAAACTGTTTTTT
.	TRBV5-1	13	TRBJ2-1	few	CASSLTPEGEQFF	TGCGCCAGCAGCTTGACCCCTGAGGGTGAGCAGTTCTTC
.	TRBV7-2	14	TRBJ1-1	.	CASSLGPVNTEAFF	TGTGCCAGCAGCTTAGGACCAGTGAACACTGAAGCTTTCTTT
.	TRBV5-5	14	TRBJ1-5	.	CASSGGVVNQPQHF	TGTGCCAGCAGCGGGGGTGTGGTCAATCAGCCCCAGCATTTT
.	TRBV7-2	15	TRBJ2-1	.	CASSLGLAGSNEQFF	TGTGCCAGCAGCTTAGGCCTAGCTGGATCGAATGAGCAGTTCTTC
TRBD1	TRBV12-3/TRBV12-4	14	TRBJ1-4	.	CASSRQGASEKLFF	TGTGCCAGCAGCCGACAGGGGGCAAGTGAAAAACTGTTTTTT
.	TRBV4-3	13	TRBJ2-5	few	CASSWGAQETQYF	TGCGCCAGCAGTTGGGGGGCACAAGAGACCCAGTACTTC
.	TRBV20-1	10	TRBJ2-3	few	CSHKRDTQYF	TGCAGCCATAAACGAGATACGCAGTATTTT
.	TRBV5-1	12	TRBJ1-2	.	CASSLTKDGYTF	TGCGCCAGCAGCTTGACCAAGGATGGCTACACCTTC
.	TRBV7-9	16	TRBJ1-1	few	CASSRSDWDMNTEAFF	TGTGCCAGCAGCCGATCCGACTGGGACATGAACACTGAAGCTTTCTTT
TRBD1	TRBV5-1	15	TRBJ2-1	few	CASSIGTGSYNEQFF	TGCGCCAGCAGCATCGGGACAGGGTCTTACAATGAGCAGTTCTTC
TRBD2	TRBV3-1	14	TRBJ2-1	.	CASSQDSSGNEQFF	TGTGCCAGCAGCCAAGACTCTAGCGGCAATGAGCAGTTCTTC
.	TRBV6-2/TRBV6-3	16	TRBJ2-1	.	CASSLRWVIGWNEQFF	TGTGCCAGCAGCCTCCGCTGGGTAATAGGGTGGAATGAGCAGTTCTTC
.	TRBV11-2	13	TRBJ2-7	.	CASSHPGAAQQYF	TGTGCCAGCAGCCACCCCGGAGCGGCCCAGCAGTACTTC
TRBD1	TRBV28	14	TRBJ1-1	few	CASSKDRVGTEAFF	TGTGCCAGCAGTAAGGACAGGGTTGGGACTGAAGCTTTCTTT
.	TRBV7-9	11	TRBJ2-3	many	CASSSSDTQYF	TGTGCCAGCAGTTCGTCGGATACGCAGTATTTT
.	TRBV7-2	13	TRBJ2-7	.	CASSPISGYEQYF	TGTGCCAGCAGCCCCATCTCGGGCTACGAGCAGTACTTC
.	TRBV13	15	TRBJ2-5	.	CASSLEGPAQETQYF	TGTGCCAGCAGCTTAGAGGGGCCAGCCCAAGAGACCCAGTACTTC
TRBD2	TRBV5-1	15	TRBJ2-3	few	CASSLDGGFPDTQYF	TGCGCCAGCAGCTTGGACGGGGGGTTCCCAGATACGCAGTATTTT
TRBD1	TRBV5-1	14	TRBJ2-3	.	CASRGQGSTDTQYF	TGCGCCAGCCGAGGACAGGGGAGCACAGATACGCAGTATTTT
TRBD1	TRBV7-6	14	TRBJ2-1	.	CASSPLTGSNEQFF	TGTGCCAGCAGCCCCTTGACAGGGTCCAATGAGCAGTTCTTC
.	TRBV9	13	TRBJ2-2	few	CASSTLTGGELFF	TGTGCCAGCAGTACCCTTACGGGCGGGGAGCTGTTTTTT
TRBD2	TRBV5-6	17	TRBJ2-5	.	CASSRGWTRGVLETQYF	TGTGCCAGCAGCCGTGGCTGGACTAGAGGGGTTCTAGAGACCCAGTACTTC
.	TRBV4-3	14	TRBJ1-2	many	CASSQDRRGGGYTF	TGCGCCAGCAGCCAAGATCGTAGGGGCGGTGGCTACACCTTC